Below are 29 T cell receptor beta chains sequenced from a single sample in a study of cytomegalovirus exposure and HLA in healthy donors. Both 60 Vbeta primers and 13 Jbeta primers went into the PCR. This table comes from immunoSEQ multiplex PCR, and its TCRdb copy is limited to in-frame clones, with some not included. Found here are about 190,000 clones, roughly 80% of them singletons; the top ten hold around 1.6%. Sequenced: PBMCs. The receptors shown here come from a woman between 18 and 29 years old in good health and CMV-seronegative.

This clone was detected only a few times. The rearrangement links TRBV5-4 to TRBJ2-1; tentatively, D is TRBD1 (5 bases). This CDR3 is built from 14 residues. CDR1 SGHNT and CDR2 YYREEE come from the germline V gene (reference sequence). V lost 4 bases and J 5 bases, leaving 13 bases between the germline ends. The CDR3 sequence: CASSMPGRDNEQFF. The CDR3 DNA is TGTGCCAGCAGCATGCCCGGCAGGGACAATGAGCAGTTCTTC.

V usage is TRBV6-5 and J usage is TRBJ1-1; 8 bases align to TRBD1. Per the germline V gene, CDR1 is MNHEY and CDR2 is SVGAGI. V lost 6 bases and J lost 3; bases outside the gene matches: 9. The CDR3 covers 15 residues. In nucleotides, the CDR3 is TGTGCCAGCAGCCCTTGGCAGGGGGCGGACACTGAAGCTTTCTTT. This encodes CASSPWQGADTEAFF.

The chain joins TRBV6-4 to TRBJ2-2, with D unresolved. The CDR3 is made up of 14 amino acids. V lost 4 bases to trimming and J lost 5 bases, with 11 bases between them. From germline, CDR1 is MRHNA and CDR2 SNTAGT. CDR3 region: CASSVGRQTGELFF. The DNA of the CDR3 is TGTGCCAGCAGTGTAGGCAGACAAACCGGGGAGCTGTTTTTT.

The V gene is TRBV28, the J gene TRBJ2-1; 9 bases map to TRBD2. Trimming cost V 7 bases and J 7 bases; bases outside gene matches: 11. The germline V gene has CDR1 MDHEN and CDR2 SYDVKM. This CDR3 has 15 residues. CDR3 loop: CASNPPAGGHNEQFF. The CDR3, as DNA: TGTGCCAGCAACCCTCCCGCGGGGGGGCATAATGAGCAGTTCTTC. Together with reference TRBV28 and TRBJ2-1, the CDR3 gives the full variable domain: DVKVTQSSRYLVKRTGEKVFLECVQDMDHENMFWYRQDPGLGLRLIYFSYDVKMKEKGDIPEGYSVSREKKERFSLILESASTNQTSMYLCASNPPAGGHNEQFFGPGTRLTVL.

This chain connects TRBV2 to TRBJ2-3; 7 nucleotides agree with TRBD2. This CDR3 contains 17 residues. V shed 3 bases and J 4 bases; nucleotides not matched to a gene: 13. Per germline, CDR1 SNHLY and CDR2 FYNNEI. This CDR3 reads CASSDRGGVTSADTQYF. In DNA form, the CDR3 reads TGTGCCAGCAGTGACCGCGGGGGAGTTACGTCCGCAGATACGCAGTATTTT.

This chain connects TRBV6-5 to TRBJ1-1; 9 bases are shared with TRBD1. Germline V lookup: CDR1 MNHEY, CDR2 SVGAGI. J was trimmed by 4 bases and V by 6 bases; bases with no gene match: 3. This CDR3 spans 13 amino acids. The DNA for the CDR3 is TGTGCCAGCAGAGAGACAGGGGGCACTGAAGCTTTCTTT. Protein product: CASRETGGTEAFF.

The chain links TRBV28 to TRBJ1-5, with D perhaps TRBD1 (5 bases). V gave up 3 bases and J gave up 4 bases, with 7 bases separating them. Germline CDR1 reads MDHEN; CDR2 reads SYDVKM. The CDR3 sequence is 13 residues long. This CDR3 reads CASSFYRNQPQHF. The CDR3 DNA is TGTGCCAGCAGTTTCTACAGGAATCAGCCCCAGCATTTT.

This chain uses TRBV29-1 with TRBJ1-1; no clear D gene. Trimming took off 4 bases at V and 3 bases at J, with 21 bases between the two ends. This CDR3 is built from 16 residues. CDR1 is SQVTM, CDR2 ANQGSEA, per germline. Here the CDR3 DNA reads TGCAGCGTTGTCCCTCTCGTGAGGGTCCTCGACACTGAAGCTTTCTTT. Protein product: CSVVPLVRVLDTEAFF.

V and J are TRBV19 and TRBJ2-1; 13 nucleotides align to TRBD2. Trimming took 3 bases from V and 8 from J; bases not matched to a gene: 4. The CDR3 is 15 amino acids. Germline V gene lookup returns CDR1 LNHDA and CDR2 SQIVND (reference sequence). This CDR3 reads CASSILLAGGYEQFF. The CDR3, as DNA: TGTGCCAGTAGTATTTTACTAGCGGGAGGGTATGAGCAGTTCTTC. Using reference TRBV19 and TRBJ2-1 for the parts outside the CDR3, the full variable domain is DGGITQSPKYLFRKEGQNVTLSCEQNLNHDAMYWYRQDPGQGLRLIYYSQIVNDFQKGDIAEGYSVSREKKESFPLTVTSAQKNPTAFYLCASSILLAGGYEQFFGPGTRLTVL.

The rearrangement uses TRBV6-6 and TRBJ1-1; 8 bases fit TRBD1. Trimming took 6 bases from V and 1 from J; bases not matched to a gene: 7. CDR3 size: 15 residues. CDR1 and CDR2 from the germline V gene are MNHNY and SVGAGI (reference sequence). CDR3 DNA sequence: TGTGCCAGCAGGATGAACGGACAGGGGAACACTGAAGCTTTCTTT. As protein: CASRMNGQGNTEAFF.

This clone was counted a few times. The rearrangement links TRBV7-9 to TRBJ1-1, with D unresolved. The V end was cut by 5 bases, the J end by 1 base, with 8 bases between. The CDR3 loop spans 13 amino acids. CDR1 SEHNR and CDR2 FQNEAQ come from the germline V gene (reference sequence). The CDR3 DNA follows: TGTGCCAGCAGCGACAACGGGAACACTGAAGCTTTCTTT. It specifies CASSDNGNTEAFF.

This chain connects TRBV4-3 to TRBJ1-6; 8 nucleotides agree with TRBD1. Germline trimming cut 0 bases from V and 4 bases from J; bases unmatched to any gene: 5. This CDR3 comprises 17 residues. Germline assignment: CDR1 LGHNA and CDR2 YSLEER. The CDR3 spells CASSQDIGQGYNSPLHF. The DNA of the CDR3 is TGCGCCAGCAGCCAAGACATTGGACAGGGATATAATTCACCCCTCCACTTT.

The CDR3 coding sequence is TGCGCCAGCAGCGACAGGCGACCGAACACCGGGGAGCTGTTTTTT. It yields the protein CASSDRRPNTGELFF. The chain has TRBV10-1 and TRBJ2-2, with D tentatively TRBD1 (6 bases). The CDR3 runs 15 residues. Trimming cost V 6 bases and J 0 bases, with 11 bases left between them. Germline CDR1 is WNHNN and CDR2 is SYGVQD (reference sequence).

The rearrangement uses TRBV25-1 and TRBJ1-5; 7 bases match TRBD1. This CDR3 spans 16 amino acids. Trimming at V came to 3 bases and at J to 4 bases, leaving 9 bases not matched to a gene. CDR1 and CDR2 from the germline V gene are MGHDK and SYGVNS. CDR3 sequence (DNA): TGTGCCAGCAGTGATAATGTCAGGGGGTCTAATCAGCCCCAGCATTTT. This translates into CASSDNVRGSNQPQHF.

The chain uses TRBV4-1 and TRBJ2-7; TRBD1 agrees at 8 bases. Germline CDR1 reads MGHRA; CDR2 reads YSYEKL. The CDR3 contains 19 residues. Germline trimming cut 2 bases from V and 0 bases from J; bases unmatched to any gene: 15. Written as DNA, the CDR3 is TGCGCCAGCAGCCAAAAAATCCGGGACAGGAGACCTGGCTCCTACGAGCAGTACTTC. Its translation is CASSQKIRDRRPGSYEQYF.

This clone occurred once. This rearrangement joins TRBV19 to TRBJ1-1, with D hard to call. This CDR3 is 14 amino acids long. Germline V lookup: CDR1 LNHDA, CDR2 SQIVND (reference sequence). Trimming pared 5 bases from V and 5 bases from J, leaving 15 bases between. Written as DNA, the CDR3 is TGTGCCAGTAGTTTCCGGGAGGATATGACTGAAGCTTTCTTT. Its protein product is CASSFREDMTEAFF.

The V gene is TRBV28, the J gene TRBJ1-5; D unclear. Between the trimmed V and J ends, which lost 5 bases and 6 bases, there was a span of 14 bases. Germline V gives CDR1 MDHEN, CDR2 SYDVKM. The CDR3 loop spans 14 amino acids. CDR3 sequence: CASSKTERGQPQHF. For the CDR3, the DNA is TGTGCCAGCAGTAAGACCGAACGGGGTCAGCCCCAGCATTTT.

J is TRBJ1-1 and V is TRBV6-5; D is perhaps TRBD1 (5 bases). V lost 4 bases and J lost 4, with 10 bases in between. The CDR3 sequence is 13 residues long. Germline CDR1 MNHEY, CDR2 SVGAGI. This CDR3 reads CASSSGGSTEAFF. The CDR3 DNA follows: TGTGCCAGCAGTTCCGGGGGGAGCACTGAAGCTTTCTTT.

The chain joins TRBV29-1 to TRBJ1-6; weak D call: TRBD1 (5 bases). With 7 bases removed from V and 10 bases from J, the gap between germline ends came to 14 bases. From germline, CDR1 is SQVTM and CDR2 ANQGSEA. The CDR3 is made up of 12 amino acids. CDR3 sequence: CSARSGDSPLHF. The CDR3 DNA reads TGCAGCGCCCGTTCGGGGGACTCACCCCTCCACTTT. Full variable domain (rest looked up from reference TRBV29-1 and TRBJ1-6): SAVISQKPSRDICQRGTSLTIQCQVDSQVTMMFWYRQQPGQSLTLIATANQGSEATYESGFVIDKFPISRPNLTFSTLTVSNMSPEDSSIYLCSARSGDSPLHFGNGTRLTVT.

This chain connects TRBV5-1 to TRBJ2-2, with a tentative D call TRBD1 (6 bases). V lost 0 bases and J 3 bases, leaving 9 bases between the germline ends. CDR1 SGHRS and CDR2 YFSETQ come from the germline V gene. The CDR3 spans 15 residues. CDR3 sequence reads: CASSLAGDHTGELFF. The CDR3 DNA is TGCGCCAGCAGCTTGGCAGGGGATCACACCGGGGAGCTGTTTTTT.

CDR3 DNA sequence: TGTGCCAGCAGTGAAGGTAGGGTCGGAGGATTCGTATTGTACAATGAGCAGTTCTTC. Its protein is CASSEGRVGGFVLYNEQFF. The J gene is TRBJ2-1, the V gene TRBV2, with D possibly matching TRBD2 (5 bases). The germline V gene has CDR1 SNHLY and CDR2 FYNNEI. V lost 1 base to trimming and J lost 4 bases, with 23 bases between them. This CDR3 is built from 19 residues.

CDR3 DNA sequence: TGTGCCAGCAGCCCCTTCGAAAAACTGTTTTTT. Amino acid sequence: CASSPFEKLFF. The rearrangement uses TRBV6-6 and TRBJ1-4, with no clear D. Germline assignment: CDR1 MNHNY and CDR2 SVGAGI (reference sequence). CDR3 length equals 11 residues. Trimming pared 6 bases from V and 8 bases from J, leaving 7 bases between.

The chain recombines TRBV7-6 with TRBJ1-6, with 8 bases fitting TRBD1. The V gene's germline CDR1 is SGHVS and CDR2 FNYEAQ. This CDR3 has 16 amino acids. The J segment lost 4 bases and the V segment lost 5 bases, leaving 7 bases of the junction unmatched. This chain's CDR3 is CASSALQGGYNSPLHF. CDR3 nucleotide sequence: TGTGCCAGCAGCGCCTTACAGGGGGGGTATAATTCACCCCTCCACTTT. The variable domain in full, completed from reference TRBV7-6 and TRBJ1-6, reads GAGVSQSPRYKVTKRGQDVALRCDPISGHVSLYWYRQALGQGPEFLTYFNYEAQQDKSGLPNDRFSAERPEGSISTLTIQRTEQRDSAMYRCASSALQGGYNSPLHFGNGTRLTVT.

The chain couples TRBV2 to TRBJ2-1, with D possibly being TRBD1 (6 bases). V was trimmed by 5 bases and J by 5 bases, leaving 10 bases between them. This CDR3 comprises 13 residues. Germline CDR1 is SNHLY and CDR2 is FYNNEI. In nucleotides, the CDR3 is TGTGCCAGCAGTTGGAACAGGGACAATGAGCAGTTCTTC. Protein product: CASSWNRDNEQFF.

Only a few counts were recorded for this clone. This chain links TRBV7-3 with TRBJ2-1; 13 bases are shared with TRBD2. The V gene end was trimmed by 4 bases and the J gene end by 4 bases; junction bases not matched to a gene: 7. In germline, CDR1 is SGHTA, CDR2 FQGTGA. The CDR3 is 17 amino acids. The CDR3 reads CASSSGTSGTSYNEQFF. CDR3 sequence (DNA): TGTGCCAGCAGCTCGGGGACTAGCGGGACCTCTTACAATGAGCAGTTCTTC. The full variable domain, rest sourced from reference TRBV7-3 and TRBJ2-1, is GAGVSQTPSNKVTEKGKYVELRCDPISGHTALYWYRQSLGQGPEFLIYFQGTGAADDSGLPNDRFFAVRPEGSVSTLKIQRTERGDSAVYLCASSSGTSGTSYNEQFFGPGTRLTVL.

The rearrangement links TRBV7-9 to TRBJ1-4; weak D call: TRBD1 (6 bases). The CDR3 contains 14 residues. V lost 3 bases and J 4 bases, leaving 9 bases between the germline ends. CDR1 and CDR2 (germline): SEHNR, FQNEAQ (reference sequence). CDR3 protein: CASSLDRYNEKLFF. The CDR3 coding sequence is TGTGCCAGCAGCTTGGACAGATATAATGAAAAACTGTTTTTT.

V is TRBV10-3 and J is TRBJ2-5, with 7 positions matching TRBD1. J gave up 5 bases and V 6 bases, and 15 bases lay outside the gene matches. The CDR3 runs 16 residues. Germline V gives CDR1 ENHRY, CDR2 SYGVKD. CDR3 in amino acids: CAISDRPDRVWETQYF. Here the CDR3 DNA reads TGTGCCATCAGCGACCGCCCTGACAGGGTCTGGGAGACCCAGTACTTC.

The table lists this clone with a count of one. Here the CDR3 DNA reads TGTGCCAGCAGCCAAGGAAGACAGGACAATCAGCCCCAGCATTTT. This sequence encodes CASSQGRQDNQPQHF. The chain combines TRBV4-2 with TRBJ1-5; a weak D match, TRBD1 (6 bases). The germline V gene has CDR1 LGHNA and CDR2 YNFKEQ. This CDR3 region has 15 residues. V was trimmed by 1 base and J by 3 bases, leaving 10 bases between them.

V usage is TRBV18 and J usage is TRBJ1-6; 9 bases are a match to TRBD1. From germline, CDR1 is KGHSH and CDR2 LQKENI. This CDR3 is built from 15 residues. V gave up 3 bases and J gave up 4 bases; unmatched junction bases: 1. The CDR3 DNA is TGTGCCAGCTCACCCGGGACAGGGTATAATTCACCCCTCCACTTT. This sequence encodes CASSPGTGYNSPLHF.